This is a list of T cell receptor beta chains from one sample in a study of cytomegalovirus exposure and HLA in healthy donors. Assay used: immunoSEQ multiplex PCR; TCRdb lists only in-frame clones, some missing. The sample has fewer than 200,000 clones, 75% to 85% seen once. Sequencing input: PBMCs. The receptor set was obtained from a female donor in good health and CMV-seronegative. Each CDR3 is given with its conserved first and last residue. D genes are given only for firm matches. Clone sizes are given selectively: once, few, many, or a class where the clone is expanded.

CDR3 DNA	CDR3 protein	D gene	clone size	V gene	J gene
TGCGCCAGCAGCCAAGCTTTAGCGGGGGCCTCCTACGAGCAGTACTTC	CASSQALAGASYEQYF	TRBD2	.	TRBV4-1	TRBJ2-7
TGTGCCAGCTCGACACGGCGGGAGGGCCAAGATACGCAGTATTTT	CASSTRREGQDTQYF	TRBD2	few	TRBV4-2	TRBJ2-3
TGTGCCAGCAGCGTAGTCGGGACAGAGCAGTTCTTC	CASSVVGTEQFF	.	few	TRBV9	TRBJ2-1
TGTGCCAGCAGCTTAGCGGACAGGGGAGTGGTCGAGCAGTACTTC	CASSLADRGVVEQYF	TRBD1	.	TRBV7-8	TRBJ2-7
TGTGCCAGCAGCTTAAGCGGCGGGGGAGTCGGTGATACGCAGTATTTT	CASSLSGGGVGDTQYF	TRBD2	.	TRBV5-4	TRBJ2-3
TGTGCCAGCAGTTACTCTCCGGGAGGAAGGGCAGATACGCAGTATTTT	CASSYSPGGRADTQYF	TRBD2	.	TRBV6-5	TRBJ2-3
TGTGCCAGCTCAGTAAGGGGGTTAGGCTCCTCTGGGGCCAACGGCCTGACTTTC	CASSVRGLGSSGANGLTF	.	.	TRBV18	TRBJ2-6
TGTGCCAGCACTCTTATAGCGGGAGGGCCTCACGAGCAGTACTTC	CASTLIAGGPHEQYF	TRBD2	once	TRBV7-2	TRBJ2-7
TGCAGCGTAGAGTTAGCGGAACACCGCAGAGATACGCAGTATTTT	CSVELAEHRRDTQYF	.	.	TRBV29-1	TRBJ2-3
TGTGCCATCAGTGGGGGGAGGGGGGCCTACAATGAGCAGTTCTTC	CAISGGRGAYNEQFF	.	.	TRBV10-3	TRBJ2-1
TGTGCCAGCACCACCGAGCTGAGCACTGAAGCTTTCTTT	CASTTELSTEAFF	.	.	TRBV5-6	TRBJ1-1
TGTGCCAGCAGTTACTCGATTGGCAGGGCCAGAGATACGCAGTATTTT	CASSYSIGRARDTQYF	.	.	TRBV6-5	TRBJ2-3
TGTGCCACCAGCAGACAGGCGCTCTACGAGCAGTACTTC	CATSRQALYEQYF	.	.	TRBV15	TRBJ2-7
TGTGCCAGCTCACCAAGTGGGCGCACAGATACGCAGTATTTT	CASSPSGRTDTQYF	.	.	TRBV18	TRBJ2-3
TGTGCTAGCAGCTTAGGGAGGACAGTGAGGGGGGAGACCCAGTACTTC	CASSLGRTVRGETQYF	.	medium-sized	TRBV7-7	TRBJ2-5
TGTGCCTGGAGAGACTCGGTTCAGATAGCCTATAATTCACCCCTCCACTTT	CAWRDSVQIAYNSPLHF	.	.	TRBV30	TRBJ1-6
TGTGCCAGCAGTGACCTCAAACAGGGGAGCACTGAAGCTTTCTTT	CASSDLKQGSTEAFF	TRBD1	.	TRBV6-1	TRBJ1-1
TGTGCCAGCAGTGTTAGGGGTGCCGGGACTAGCGGGAGAGGCCAGTACTTC	CASSVRGAGTSGRGQYF	TRBD2	.	TRBV2	TRBJ2-5
TGTGCCAGCAGCGTAGCCGCCTCGGGACAGGGGGCGGGAGGCTACACCTTC	CASSVAASGQGAGGYTF	TRBD1	once	TRBV9	TRBJ1-2
TGTGCCAGCGCAAGACAGGCTTTAGCCAAAAACATTCAGTACTTC	CASARQALAKNIQYF	.	.	TRBV28	TRBJ2-4
TGTTCCAGCAGCTTTCCCACAGGGTCCCCTGGGGCCAACGTCCTGACTTTC	CSSSFPTGSPGANVLTF	.	.	TRBV7-9	TRBJ2-6
TGCAGCGTTGTCCTCTCCTACGAGCAGTACTTC	CSVVLSYEQYF	.	.	TRBV29-1	TRBJ2-7
TGTGCCAGCAGCTTGGGACAGGGGGCCTCCTACGAGCAGTACTTC	CASSLGQGASYEQYF	TRBD1	.	TRBV5-4	TRBJ2-7
TGTGCCAGCAGCACCCGACTAGCGGGTACAGATACGCAGTATTTT	CASSTRLAGTDTQYF	TRBD2	.	TRBV9	TRBJ2-3
TGTGCCAGCGCCGCAACTAGCGGGAGTGCAGATACGCAGTATTTT	CASAATSGSADTQYF	TRBD2	once	TRBV5-6	TRBJ2-3
TGTGCCAGCAGCTTAGGGCAGACATTCTATGGCTACACCTTC	CASSLGQTFYGYTF	.	.	TRBV7-2	TRBJ1-2
TGTGCCAGTGGAGGACTAGCGGGAGGGCCAAAGAAGCAGTTCTTC	CASGGLAGGPKKQFF	TRBD2	few	TRBV19	TRBJ2-1
TGCGCCAGCAGTGAGAGCGGGACGGATGGCTACACCTTC	CASSESGTDGYTF	.	once	TRBV10-2	TRBJ1-2
TGTGCCAGCAGCCAAGTGGTAGGGGTGATCACTGAAGCTTTCTTT	CASSQVVGVITEAFF	.	.	TRBV4-2	TRBJ1-1
TGTGCCAGCAGTACGGCTCGGGGGGCCCAGCCCCAGCATTTT	CASSTARGAQPQHF	.	.	TRBV6-1	TRBJ1-5
TGTGCCAGCAGTTTATGGAAAGCTAGCGGGGGCACAGATACGCAGTATTTT	CASSLWKASGGTDTQYF	TRBD2	.	TRBV28	TRBJ2-3
TGTGCCTGGAAGGCGGGGAGCTACACCTTC	CAWKAGSYTF	.	.	TRBV30	TRBJ1-2
TGTGCTAGCAGCTTAGGCCAGGATAATTCACCCCTCCACTTT	CASSLGQDNSPLHF	.	.	TRBV7-7	TRBJ1-6
TGTGCCAGCAGCCAGGCACGCTATGGCTACACCTTC	CASSQARYGYTF	.	.	TRBV14	TRBJ1-2
TGTGCCAGCAGCTTGGGTGGTGGGAGCTCCTACGAGCAGTACTTC	CASSLGGGSSYEQYF	.	.	TRBV5-4	TRBJ2-7
TGCAGCGTTAATAGAGGAGAGACCCAGTACTTC	CSVNRGETQYF	.	few	TRBV29-1	TRBJ2-5
TGCGCCAGCAGCCAAGAGGGGGGTACCCAAGCGCGGGAGACCCAGTACTTC	CASSQEGGTQARETQYF	.	.	TRBV4-1	TRBJ2-5
TGTGCCAGCAGCCCGGCGGGACTAGCGGGTAAAAAGACCCAGTACTTC	CASSPAGLAGKKTQYF	TRBD2	.	TRBV5-8	TRBJ2-5
TGTGCCAGCAGCTTGAGGACAGGAAAAGCTTTCTTT	CASSLRTGKAFF	TRBD1	.	TRBV7-8	TRBJ1-1
TGTGCCACCAGAGGGGGGGTTGAGCAGTACTTC	CATRGGVEQYF	.	.	TRBV19	TRBJ2-7
TGTGCCAGCAGCCTCGGACAGGGGGGCACCTACGAGCAGTACTTC	CASSLGQGGTYEQYF	TRBD1	.	TRBV4-2	TRBJ2-7
TGTGCCAGCAGCCTAGGGCGGACAGCCACAGATACGCAGTATTTT	CASSLGRTATDTQYF	.	.	TRBV7-2	TRBJ2-3
TGTGCCAGCAGCTATCAGGCCCTAGCAGGTGAAAAACTGTTTTTT	CASSYQALAGEKLFF	.	few	TRBV13	TRBJ1-4
TGTGCCAGCAGCCAGGACGGACTAGCGGGAGGGTTAACCTACGAGCAGTACTTC	CASSQDGLAGGLTYEQYF	TRBD2	.	TRBV4-2	TRBJ2-7
TGCAGCGAGTCAGCGGGGAGGGACACAGATACGCAGTATTTT	CSESAGRDTDTQYF	TRBD2	.	TRBV29-1	TRBJ2-3
TGTGCCAGCTCACCAGATTCTAGGGGGCAAGAGACCCAGTACTTC	CASSPDSRGQETQYF	.	.	TRBV18	TRBJ2-5
TGTGCCGCACAGGGGGCCTATGGCTACACCTTC	CAAQGAYGYTF	TRBD1	few	TRBV10-3	TRBJ1-2
TGTGCCAGCAGTTCGTCCGGGACAGGGGGCTACAATGAGCAGTTCTTC	CASSSSGTGGYNEQFF	TRBD1	.	TRBV6-6	TRBJ2-1
TGTGCCAGCAGTAAGAATTCCCAGGCCTACGAGCAGTACTTC	CASSKNSQAYEQYF	.	.	TRBV25-1	TRBJ2-7
TGTGCCAGCAGCTCCGTGGGGCGGCGCACAGATACGCAGTATTTT	CASSSVGRRTDTQYF	.	.	TRBV7-6	TRBJ2-3
TGTGCCAGCAGACCTCTGGACAGACGGGGCTACACCTTC	CASRPLDRRGYTF	.	once	TRBV14	TRBJ1-2
TGTGCCAGCAAGAGAAACAGGGCCTTTAATGAAAAACTGTTTTTT	CASKRNRAFNEKLFF	.	.	TRBV2	TRBJ1-4
TGCGCCAGCAGCCAAGCCAAAGCCCTGACAGGGGCCTACGAGCAGTACTTC	CASSQAKALTGAYEQYF	TRBD1	.	TRBV4-3	TRBJ2-7